Listed below are T cell receptor beta chains from one sample, sequenced in a study of blood T cell repertoires in COVID-19. Using immunoSEQ multiplex PCR, the repertoire was profiled, and TCRdb retains in-frame clones only, with some absent. The sample has approximately 300,000 clones, 90% seen once; the top ten hold approximately 0.98%. Sequencing used peripheral blood. The receptors here all came from a woman aged 40 to 50 with COVID-19, enrolled during active disease. Each CDR3 is given without its conserved first and last residue. A D gene is named only where the DNA matches it firmly. Clone size appears in some rows only: once, few, many, or a class for an expanded clone.

cdr3_length: 12
v_call: TRBV28
j_call: TRBJ1-4
d_call: NA
clone_size: NA
cdr3_aa: ASSFAGEGEKLF

cdr3_length: 12
v_call: TRBV3-1/TRBV3-2
j_call: TRBJ1-2
d_call: TRBD1
clone_size: NA
cdr3_aa: ASSLAARGQGYT

cdr3_length: 12
v_call: TRBV7-3
j_call: TRBJ1-2
d_call: NA
clone_size: NA
cdr3_aa: ASSLDRGSYGYT

cdr3_length: 13
v_call: TRBV28
j_call: TRBJ1-3
d_call: NA
clone_size: NA
cdr3_aa: ASSLAGSSGNTIY

cdr3_length: 13
v_call: TRBV29-1
j_call: TRBJ2-1
d_call: TRBD1
clone_size: NA
cdr3_aa: SVGVGQGAGDEQF

cdr3_length: 13
v_call: TRBV6-1
j_call: TRBJ2-5
d_call: TRBD1
clone_size: NA
cdr3_aa: ASSDRDRGLETQY

cdr3_length: 18
v_call: TRBV4-1
j_call: TRBJ2-7
d_call: TRBD2
clone_size: NA
cdr3_aa: ASSQRSTTEGLAGKYEQY

cdr3_length: 11
v_call: TRBV18
j_call: TRBJ2-3
d_call: NA
clone_size: NA
cdr3_aa: ASSPNTLRGQY

cdr3_length: 11
v_call: TRBV28
j_call: TRBJ1-2
d_call: NA
clone_size: NA
cdr3_aa: ASSSAGVIGYT

cdr3_length: 13
v_call: TRBV15
j_call: TRBJ1-2
d_call: NA
clone_size: NA
cdr3_aa: ATSTGHPANYGYT

cdr3_length: 13
v_call: TRBV27
j_call: TRBJ1-6
d_call: NA
clone_size: NA
cdr3_aa: ASSFYPGPNSPLH

cdr3_length: 14
v_call: TRBV27
j_call: TRBJ1-1
d_call: TRBD1
clone_size: few
cdr3_aa: ASSLQRQGAHTEAF

cdr3_length: 13
v_call: TRBV19
j_call: TRBJ2-3
d_call: TRBD2
clone_size: NA
cdr3_aa: ASSWTSGGGDTQY

cdr3_length: 11
v_call: TRBV28
j_call: TRBJ1-6
d_call: NA
clone_size: NA
cdr3_aa: ASSFSGNKPLH

cdr3_length: 12
v_call: TRBV7-6
j_call: TRBJ2-5
d_call: TRBD2
clone_size: NA
cdr3_aa: ASSLGLAGQTQY

cdr3_length: 13
v_call: TRBV5-1
j_call: TRBJ1-6
d_call: NA
clone_size: NA
cdr3_aa: ASSLEGGTNSPLH

cdr3_length: 11
v_call: TRBV30
j_call: TRBJ1-5
d_call: TRBD1
clone_size: NA
cdr3_aa: AWSRTGSQPQH

cdr3_length: 11
v_call: TRBV11-2
j_call: TRBJ1-1
d_call: NA
clone_size: NA
cdr3_aa: ASSLHLNTEAF

cdr3_length: 10
v_call: TRBV12-3/TRBV12-4
j_call: TRBJ2-1
d_call: NA
clone_size: NA
cdr3_aa: ASSFSGGEQF

cdr3_length: 13
v_call: TRBV28
j_call: TRBJ1-2
d_call: NA
clone_size: NA
cdr3_aa: ASRPTGRRSEGYT

cdr3_length: 10
v_call: TRBV19
j_call: TRBJ1-4
d_call: NA
clone_size: once
cdr3_aa: ASSINSEKLF

cdr3_length: 11
v_call: TRBV30
j_call: TRBJ1-5
d_call: NA
clone_size: NA
cdr3_aa: ASRQSPNQPQH

cdr3_length: 13
v_call: TRBV4-3
j_call: TRBJ1-1
d_call: NA
clone_size: NA
cdr3_aa: ASSQVGRGGTEAF

cdr3_length: 13
v_call: TRBV28
j_call: TRBJ1-2
d_call: NA
clone_size: NA
cdr3_aa: ASSPSRGGPYDYT

cdr3_length: 13
v_call: TRBV28
j_call: TRBJ1-1
d_call: NA
clone_size: NA
cdr3_aa: ASSLESGKNTEAF

cdr3_length: 16
v_call: TRBV27
j_call: TRBJ1-6
d_call: TRBD1
clone_size: NA
cdr3_aa: ASRPGQGRSSYNSPLH

cdr3_length: 13
v_call: TRBV10-3
j_call: TRBJ2-3
d_call: TRBD2
clone_size: NA
cdr3_aa: AISRTSGRTDTQY

cdr3_length: 10
v_call: TRBV12-3/TRBV12-4
j_call: TRBJ2-1
d_call: NA
clone_size: NA
cdr3_aa: ASSLEMDEQF

cdr3_length: 14
v_call: TRBV5-4
j_call: TRBJ1-5
d_call: TRBD1
clone_size: NA
cdr3_aa: ASSLGPGQVEGPQH

cdr3_length: 11
v_call: TRBV28
j_call: TRBJ1-4
d_call: NA
clone_size: NA
cdr3_aa: ASSLSGDEKLF

cdr3_length: 15
v_call: TRBV7-6
j_call: TRBJ2-2
d_call: TRBD2
clone_size: NA
cdr3_aa: ASSPRTSVVHTGELF

cdr3_length: 16
v_call: TRBV6-2/TRBV6-3
j_call: TRBJ2-7
d_call: TRBD1
clone_size: NA
cdr3_aa: ASSYSRTGIKGGYEQY

cdr3_length: 13
v_call: TRBV7-9
j_call: TRBJ2-3
d_call: NA
clone_size: NA
cdr3_aa: ASSWSGESTDTQY

cdr3_length: 13
v_call: TRBV7-2
j_call: TRBJ2-7
d_call: TRBD2
clone_size: NA
cdr3_aa: ASTKVTSVSYEQY

cdr3_length: 14
v_call: TRBV6-5
j_call: TRBJ1-2
d_call: NA
clone_size: NA
cdr3_aa: ASSYYAQGPTYGYT

cdr3_length: 11
v_call: TRBV7-9
j_call: TRBJ1-6
d_call: NA
clone_size: NA
cdr3_aa: ASSYGGLAPLH

cdr3_length: 15
v_call: TRBV2
j_call: TRBJ2-7
d_call: TRBD1
clone_size: few
cdr3_aa: ASSEVRWGQGDNEQY

cdr3_length: 14
v_call: TRBV6-5
j_call: TRBJ2-4
d_call: TRBD2
clone_size: once
cdr3_aa: ASSYSPAGVGNIQY